This passage covers 11 T cell receptor beta chains from one sample sequenced in a study of blood T cell repertoires in COVID-19. The table came from immunoSEQ multiplex PCR; TCRdb's copy has only in-frame clones and leaves some out. Of 250,000 to 350,000 clones listed, approximately 91% are singletons. The material sequenced was peripheral blood. These receptors all stem from a woman aged 55-69 years with acute or convalescent COVID-19.

This clone turned up a few times. CDR3 nucleotides: TGTGCCAGCAGCTTCACAGGGGGCGATACGCAGTATTTT. Protein: CASSFTGGDTQYF. V is TRBV11-3 and J is TRBJ2-3; 9 bases are shared with TRBD1. The CDR3 extends over 13 amino acids. Germline CDR1 reads SGHNT; CDR2 reads YENEEA. Germline trimming cut 3 bases from V and 6 bases from J; bases unmatched to any gene: 1.

J is TRBJ2-5 and V is TRBV4-2; a weak D match, TRBD1 (6 bases). Germline values: CDR1 LGHNA, CDR2 YNFKEQ. There are 16 residues in the CDR3. The V end lost 1 base, the J end lost 4 bases, and 16 bases lay between the germline ends. DNA of the CDR3: TGTGCCAGCAGCCAAGGGGAACAGGGTATGGGAGAGACCCAGTACTTC. Its protein product is CASSQGEQGMGETQYF.

This clone was seen just once. The rearrangement uses TRBV29-1 and TRBJ1-2, with D uncertain. V gave up 1 base and J gave up 9 bases, with 6 bases separating them. The CDR3 is 10 amino acids. Germline V gene lookup returns CDR1 SQVTM and CDR2 ANQGSEA. The CDR3 DNA reads TGCAGCGTTGAAGGAGGTAGCTACACCTTC. Protein sequence: CSVEGGSYTF.

This clone was observed many times. V is TRBV5-1 and J is TRBJ2-7; a weak D match, TRBD1 (6 bases). Germline V gene sequence: CDR1 SGHRS, CDR2 YFSETQ. The germline V and J ends were trimmed by 4 bases and 3 bases, with 11 bases remaining between them. The CDR3 contains 13 residues. The DNA for the CDR3 is TGCGCCAGCAGCACACAGGGTGGCTACGAGCAGTACTTC. Residues: CASSTQGGYEQYF.

The chain uses TRBV18 and TRBJ1-1; TRBD1 matches 9 bases. V was clipped by 3 bases and J by 4 bases; unmatched bases: 9. CDR1 and CDR2 (germline): KGHSH, LQKENI. The CDR3 sequence is 16 residues long. CDR3 sequence (DNA): TGTGCCAGCTCACCCCTACCGACAGGGGGAGTCACTGAAGCTTTCTTT. Protein: CASSPLPTGGVTEAFF.

J is TRBJ2-3 and V is TRBV27, with 7 bases fitting TRBD2. The V gene end was trimmed by 4 bases and the J gene end by 4 bases; junction bases not matched to a gene: 11. The CDR3 consists of 16 residues. CDR1 MNHEY and CDR2 SMNVEV come from the germline V gene (reference sequence). CDR3 region: CASSSPGTIPSDTQYF. DNA of the CDR3: TGTGCCAGCAGTTCTCCCGGGACTATCCCCTCAGATACGCAGTATTTT.

This clone is a singleton in its sample. The V and J genes are TRBV5-5 and TRBJ1-1, with a tentative D call TRBD1 (6 bases). Germline CDR1 and CDR2: SGHKS and YYEKEE (reference sequence). CDR3 length: 15 residues. Trimming took 0 bases from V and 2 from J, leaving 11 bases between them. The CDR3 loop reads CASSLVGGTNTEAFF. CDR3 coding DNA: TGTGCCAGCAGCTTGGTGGGGGGGACAAACACTGAAGCTTTCTTT.

The V and J genes are TRBV10-3 and TRBJ2-7; 13 bases align to TRBD2. Per germline, CDR1 ENHRY and CDR2 SYGVKD. This CDR3 is 13 amino acids long. J gave up 6 bases and V 8 bases, and 4 bases lay outside the gene matches. DNA of the CDR3: TGTGCCATCGGGACTAGCGGGGTCTCCGAGCAGTACTTC. It is translated as CAIGTSGVSEQYF.

This sequence joins TRBV4-1 and TRBJ2-5; TRBD1 agrees at 8 bases. CDR3 length: 16 amino acids. Germline CDR1 reads MGHRA; CDR2 reads YSYEKL. V dropped 5 bases and J dropped 1; count of bases not matched to a gene: 9. The CDR3 sequence: CASSSRTGYFQETQYF. The CDR3 coding sequence is TGCGCCAGCAGCTCACGGACAGGGTACTTCCAAGAGACCCAGTACTTC.

The V gene is TRBV15, the J gene TRBJ1-4, with 8 bases identical to TRBD1. J gave up 8 bases and V 3 bases, and 8 bases lay outside the gene matches. Germline V gives CDR1 LNHNV, CDR2 YYDKDF (reference sequence). This CDR3 contains 15 residues. CDR3 protein: CATSRGDRGDEKLFF. In DNA form, the CDR3 reads TGTGCCACCAGCAGGGGAGACAGGGGCGACGAAAAACTGTTTTTT.

This chain joins TRBV29-1 and TRBJ2-3; 9 bases map to TRBD2. From germline, CDR1 is SQVTM and CDR2 ANQGSEA. The CDR3 sequence is 15 residues long. The trim removed 5 bases at V and 5 bases at J, leaving 11 bases unmatched. In DNA form, the CDR3 reads TGCAGCGTTACCCGGGGGAGCGGGGGGAAAGATACGCAGTATTTT. Translated, it gives CSVTRGSGGKDTQYF.